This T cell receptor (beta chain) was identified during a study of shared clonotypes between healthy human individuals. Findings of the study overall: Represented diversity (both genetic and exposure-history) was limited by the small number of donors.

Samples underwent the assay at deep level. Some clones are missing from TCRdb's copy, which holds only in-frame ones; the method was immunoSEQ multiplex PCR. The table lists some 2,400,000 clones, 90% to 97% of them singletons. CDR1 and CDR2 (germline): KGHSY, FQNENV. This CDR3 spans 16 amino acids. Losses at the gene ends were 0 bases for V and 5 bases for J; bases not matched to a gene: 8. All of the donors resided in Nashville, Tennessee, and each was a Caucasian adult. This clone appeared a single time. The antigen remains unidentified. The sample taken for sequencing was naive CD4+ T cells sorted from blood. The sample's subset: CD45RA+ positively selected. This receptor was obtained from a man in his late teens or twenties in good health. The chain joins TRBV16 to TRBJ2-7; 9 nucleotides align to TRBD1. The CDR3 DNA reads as TGTGCCAGCAGCCAATCCCCGGGACAGGGTCATAACGAGCAGTACTTC. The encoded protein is CASSQSPGQGHNEQYF.